This T cell receptor beta chain was captured by sequencing in a study of cytomegalovirus exposure and HLA in healthy donors. Study context: A data release that came early held roughly 85 million unique TCRs from HLA-typed donors. Findings and caveats of the study: In vitro checks showed that a few CMV-associated chains really do target CMV antigens.

The CDR3 runs to 14 residues. CDR1 and CDR2 from the germline V gene are SEHNR and FQNEAQ (reference sequence). Trimming removed 5 bases from V and 6 bases from J; junction bases left unmatched: 5. Primers: 60 Vbeta forward and 13 Jbeta reverse. TCRdb keeps only in-frame clones here, not all; method: immunoSEQ multiplex PCR. The sample yields under 150,000 clones, under 90% seen once. Donors consisted of healthy bone marrow donors. A remark on this clone: Its antigen is still unknown.

The sequenced sample was PBMCs. The receptor comes from a woman aged 25 to 39 in good health and CMV-seronegative. The chain employs TRBV7-9 and TRBJ2-7; TRBD1 aligns across 12 bases. CDR3 region: CASSPGQGAGEQYF. DNA of the CDR3: TGTGCCAGCAGCCCGGGACAGGGGGCCGGCGAGCAGTACTTC.